This TCR beta chain was identified during a study of T cells after yellow fever vaccination. General study findings and limits: A minor fraction of clonotypes spanned both CD4 and CD8 compartments. After the booster, 96% of CD4 and around nine tenths of CD8 primary-response clones were re-detected.

This clonotype was counted at least ten times. What it binds is not known. TCRdb itself ran the 5' RACE reads through MiXCR, one entry per CDR3 protein. The table includes a few hundred thousand distinct CDR3 sequences, around 4% detected once. The clonotype was recovered from a man aged 18 to 29 who received the YFV17D yellow fever vaccine. The sequencing here drew on PBMCs, taken on the day of the yellow fever booster vaccination.

The CDR3 nucleotides read TGTGCCAGCAGTGTTAGCGGGGGGACCTACGAGCAGTACTTC. Its translation is CASSVSGGTYEQYF. V and J are TRBV2 and TRBJ2-7; 10 bases line up with TRBD2. V was clipped by 4 bases and J by 2 bases; unmatched bases: 2. This CDR3 comprises 14 residues. Germline CDR1 SNHLY, CDR2 FYNNEI.